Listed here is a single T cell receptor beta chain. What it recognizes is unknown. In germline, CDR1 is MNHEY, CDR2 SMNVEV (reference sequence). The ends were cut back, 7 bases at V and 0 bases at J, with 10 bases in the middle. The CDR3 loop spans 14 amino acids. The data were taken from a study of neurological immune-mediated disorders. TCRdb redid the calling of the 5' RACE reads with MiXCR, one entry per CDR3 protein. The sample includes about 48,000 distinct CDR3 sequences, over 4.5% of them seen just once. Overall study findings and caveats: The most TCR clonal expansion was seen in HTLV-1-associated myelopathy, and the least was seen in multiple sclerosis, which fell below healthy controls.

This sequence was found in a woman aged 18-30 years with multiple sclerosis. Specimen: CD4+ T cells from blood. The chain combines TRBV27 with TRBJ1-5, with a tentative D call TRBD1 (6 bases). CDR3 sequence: CASKQGFSNQPQHF. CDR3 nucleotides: TGTGCCAGCAAACAGGGTTTTAGCAATCAGCCCCAGCATTTT.